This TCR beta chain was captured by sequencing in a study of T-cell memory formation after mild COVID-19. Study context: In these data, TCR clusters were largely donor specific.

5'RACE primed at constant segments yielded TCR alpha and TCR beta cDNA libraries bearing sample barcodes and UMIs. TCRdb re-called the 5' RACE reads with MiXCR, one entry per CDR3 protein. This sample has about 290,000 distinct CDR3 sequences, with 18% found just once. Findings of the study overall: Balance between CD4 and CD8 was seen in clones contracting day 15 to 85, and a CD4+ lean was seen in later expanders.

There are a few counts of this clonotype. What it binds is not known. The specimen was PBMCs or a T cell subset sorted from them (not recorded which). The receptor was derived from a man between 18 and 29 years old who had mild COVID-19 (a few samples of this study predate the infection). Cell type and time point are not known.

The CDR3 DNA reads as TGTGCCAGCAGCCACGGACAGACCCTCAACACTGAAGCTTTCTTT. Its translation is CASSHGQTLNTEAFF. The chain has TRBV7-6 and TRBJ1-1, with D possibly being TRBD1 (6 bases). CDR3 length: 15 residues. Trimming left V 5 bases short and J 2 bases short, with 15 bases between. Looked up from germline, CDR1 is SGHVS and CDR2 is FNYEAQ.